Sequencing of this T cell receptor (beta chain) was carried out in a study of long-term antiretroviral therapy in people with HIV. Study-wide context: The oldest samples precede the 2015 immediate-ART recommendation by about a decade.

The V gene end was trimmed by 3 bases and the J gene end by 5 bases; junction bases not matched to a gene: 10. The CDR3 length is 15 residues. Germline V CDR1 and CDR2: MNHEY, SMNVEV (reference sequence). Version v3.0 of the immunoSEQ assay ran at survey level. Only in-frame clones appear in the TCRdb table, and some are missing; sequencing was by immunoSEQ multiplex PCR. This sample has about 10,000 clones, with roughly four fifths found just once. The chain is built from TRBV27 and TRBJ2-7; TRBD1 agrees at 7 bases. This material consisted of unsorted PBMCs, taken 0.7 years after starting antiretroviral therapy. The TCR was taken from a man in his forties or fifties with HIV. CDR3 residues: CASSFRRGREDEQYF. The CDR3 coding sequence is TGTGCCAGCAGTTTCCGAAGGGGGCGCGAGGACGAGCAGTACTTC.